Listed below are T cell receptor beta chains from one sample, sequenced in a study of blood T cell repertoires in COVID-19. Clones were read by immunoSEQ multiplex PCR, and TCRdb kept only the in-frame ones, dropping some. The table lists more than 200,000 clones, roughly 87% of them singletons. The sample consisted of peripheral blood. These receptors all come from a man younger than 30 with active or convalescent COVID-19. The CDR3 runs from the conserved cysteine through the conserved F or W. Fields, in order: D gene, clone size, J gene, V gene, CDR3 DNA, CDR3 protein. A D gene is named only where the DNA matches it firmly. Size values are once, few and many counts, or a class for expanded clones, and some rows have none.

D: NA
size: NA
J: TRBJ1-1
V: TRBV5-6
DNA: TGTGCCACCACATACAGGAACACTGAAGCTTTCTTT
CDR3: CATTYRNTEAFF

D: NA
size: NA
J: TRBJ2-3
V: TRBV27
DNA: TGTGCCAGCAGTTTAGCGGGGTCCTTCACAGATACGCAGTATTTT
CDR3: CASSLAGSFTDTQYF

D: NA
size: few
J: TRBJ1-1
V: TRBV7-7
DNA: TGTGCCAGCAGCTTAGCGACGGGCACTGAAGCTTTCTTT
CDR3: CASSLATGTEAFF

D: TRBD2
size: few
J: TRBJ2-7
V: TRBV15
DNA: TGTGCCACCAGCAGAGTCGGGGGGGCCGACGAGCAGTACTTC
CDR3: CATSRVGGADEQYF

D: NA
size: few
J: TRBJ1-4
V: TRBV6-5
DNA: TGTGCCAGCAGTTACCACAGCACACTTGAACTGTTTTTT
CDR3: CASSYHSTLELFF

D: NA
size: NA
J: TRBJ1-6
V: TRBV18
DNA: TGTGCCAGCTTCAGCGGGGGTGCCGTCTATAATTCACCCCTCCACTTT
CDR3: CASFSGGAVYNSPLHF

D: TRBD2
size: NA
J: TRBJ2-5
V: TRBV2
DNA: TGTGCCAGTTCCGGGACTAGCGGGGGCCAAGAGACCCAGTACTTC
CDR3: CASSGTSGGQETQYF

D: NA
size: once
J: TRBJ1-5
V: TRBV19
DNA: TGTGCCAGTAGTCGACAGGACTCTCCGGGGAATCAGCCCCAGCATTTT
CDR3: CASSRQDSPGNQPQHF

D: TRBD2
size: NA
J: TRBJ2-5
V: TRBV27
DNA: TGTGCCAGCAGTTTATCCTATCCGAGACTAGCGGGAGAAGAGACCCAGTACTTC
CDR3: CASSLSYPRLAGEETQYF

D: TRBD1
size: NA
J: TRBJ1-2
V: TRBV19
DNA: TGTGCCAGTAGTCCCGGGACAGGCTTGTTTAACTATGGCTACACCTTC
CDR3: CASSPGTGLFNYGYTF

D: TRBD1
size: NA
J: TRBJ1-5
V: TRBV18
DNA: TGTGCCAGCTCCCCCGGGACAGGGTCGTATCAGCCCCAGCATTTT
CDR3: CASSPGTGSYQPQHF

D: TRBD1
size: NA
J: TRBJ2-7
V: TRBV5-4
DNA: TGTGCCAGCAGCTCCCGGACAGGGACCTACGAGCAGTACTTC
CDR3: CASSSRTGTYEQYF

D: NA
size: NA
J: TRBJ1-5
V: TRBV19
DNA: TGTGCCAGTCGACTCGGCGATCAGCCCCAGCATTTT
CDR3: CASRLGDQPQHF

D: NA
size: NA
J: TRBJ1-2
V: TRBV30
DNA: TGTGCCTGGAGTGGATCCCTTCAGGGTTCCGGCTACACCTTC
CDR3: CAWSGSLQGSGYTF

D: TRBD1
size: NA
J: TRBJ2-7
V: TRBV19
DNA: TGTGCCAGTAGTTCGACAGGGATTCCGAGCGAGCAGTACTTC
CDR3: CASSSTGIPSEQYF

D: NA
size: NA
J: TRBJ1-1
V: TRBV27
DNA: TGTGCCAGCAGCCCATCCCAGGGCGACAGTAACACTGAAGCTTTCTTT
CDR3: CASSPSQGDSNTEAFF

D: NA
size: NA
J: TRBJ2-7
V: TRBV5-1
DNA: TGCGCCAGCAGCTTGCCAGGGCGCTACGAGCAGTACTTC
CDR3: CASSLPGRYEQYF

D: NA
size: NA
J: TRBJ1-4
V: TRBV7-8
DNA: TGTGCCAGCAGCTTAGCGGAGGGAACTAATGAAAAACTGTTTTTT
CDR3: CASSLAEGTNEKLFF

D: NA
size: NA
J: TRBJ2-1
V: TRBV6-6
DNA: TGTGCCAGCAGTCCCCTCGGTGAGCAGTTCTTC
CDR3: CASSPLGEQFF

D: TRBD1
size: NA
J: TRBJ1-2
V: TRBV9
DNA: TGTGCCAGCAGCGGCACACAGGGGGCGCTTAACTATGGCTACACCTTC
CDR3: CASSGTQGALNYGYTF

D: NA
size: NA
J: TRBJ1-1
V: TRBV2
DNA: TGTGCCAGCAGTCCAACAACTAGTAGCGCTGAAGCTTTCTTT
CDR3: CASSPTTSSAEAFF

D: TRBD1
size: NA
J: TRBJ1-5
V: TRBV6-5
DNA: TGTGCCAGCAGCTCGACAGGGGATAGTTTTCAGCCCCAGCATTTT
CDR3: CASSSTGDSFQPQHF

D: TRBD1
size: NA
J: TRBJ1-4
V: TRBV5-3
DNA: TGTGCCAGAAGCTTCAGGGGGCATACTAATGAAAAACTGTTTTTT
CDR3: CARSFRGHTNEKLFF

D: TRBD1
size: NA
J: TRBJ1-1
V: TRBV28
DNA: TGTGCCAGCAGTTTAACCTCGCCAGGGGGTGCTTTCTTT
CDR3: CASSLTSPGGAFF

D: NA
size: NA
J: TRBJ2-3
V: TRBV3-1/TRBV3-2
DNA: TGTGCCAGCAGCCAGGGAGCGGGCCACACAGATACGCAGTATTTT
CDR3: CASSQGAGHTDTQYF

D: NA
size: NA
J: TRBJ1-1
V: TRBV6-5
DNA: TGTGCCACCGACGCCAAGGGAGGGACTGAAGCTTTCTTT
CDR3: CATDAKGGTEAFF

D: TRBD1
size: NA
J: TRBJ1-2
V: TRBV6-6
DNA: TGTGCCGCACAGGGGGACGGTGGCTACACCTTC
CDR3: CAAQGDGGYTF

D: NA
size: NA
J: TRBJ2-7
V: TRBV11-1
DNA: TGTGCCAGCAGCCCCCGAGGAGCCTACGAGCAGTACTTC
CDR3: CASSPRGAYEQYF